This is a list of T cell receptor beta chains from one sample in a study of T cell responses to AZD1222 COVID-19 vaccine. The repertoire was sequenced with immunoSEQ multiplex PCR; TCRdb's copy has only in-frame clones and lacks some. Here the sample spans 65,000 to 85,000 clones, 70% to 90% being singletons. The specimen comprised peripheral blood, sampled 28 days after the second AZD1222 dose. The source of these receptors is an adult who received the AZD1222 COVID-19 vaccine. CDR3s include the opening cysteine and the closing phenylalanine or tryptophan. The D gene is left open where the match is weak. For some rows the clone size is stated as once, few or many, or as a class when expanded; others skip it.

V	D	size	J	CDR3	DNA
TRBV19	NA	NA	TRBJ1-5	CATFSSEPNQPQHF	TGTGCCACCTTCAGTTCGGAGCCCAATCAGCCCCAGCATTTT
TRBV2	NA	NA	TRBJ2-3	CASSVWEADTQYF	TGTGCCAGCAGTGTATGGGAAGCAGATACGCAGTATTTT
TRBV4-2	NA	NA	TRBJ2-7	CASSQDLGYEQYF	TGTGCCAGCAGCCAAGATCTGGGGTACGAGCAGTACTTC
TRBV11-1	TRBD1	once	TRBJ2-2	CASSSGTGTSGELFF	TGTGCCAGCAGCTCCGGGACAGGAACGAGCGGGGAGCTGTTTTTT
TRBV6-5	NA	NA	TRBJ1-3	CASTSFSGNTIYF	TGTGCCAGCACCAGTTTCTCTGGAAACACCATATATTTT
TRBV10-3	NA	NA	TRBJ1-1	CAISDWQTNTEAFF	TGTGCCATCAGTGATTGGCAGACGAACACTGAAGCTTTCTTT
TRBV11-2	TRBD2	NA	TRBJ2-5	CASSSVGTSGVRAQYF	TGTGCCAGCAGCTCAGTGGGGACTAGCGGGGTCCGGGCCCAGTACTTC
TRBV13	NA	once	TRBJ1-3	CASSFSGGPNSGNTIYF	TGTGCCAGCAGCTTTTCGGGAGGTCCCAACTCTGGAAACACCATATATTTT
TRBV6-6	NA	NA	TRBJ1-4	CASRSLSGGNEKLFF	TGTGCCAGCAGGTCTCTGAGCGGAGGGAATGAAAAACTGTTTTTT
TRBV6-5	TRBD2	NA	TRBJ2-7	CASTTGGSHEQYF	TGTGCCAGCACCACGGGGGGGAGCCACGAGCAGTACTTC
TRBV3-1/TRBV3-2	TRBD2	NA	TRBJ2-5	CASSQDPGGSKTQYF	TGTGCCAGCAGCCAAGATCCGGGAGGGAGTAAGACCCAGTACTTC
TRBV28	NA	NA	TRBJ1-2	CASRVGTPYGYTF	TGTGCCAGCAGGGTAGGGACACCCTATGGCTACACCTTC
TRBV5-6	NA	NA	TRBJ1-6	CASSLGTGFPPLHF	TGTGCCAGCAGCTTGGGTACAGGGTTCCCACCCCTCCACTTT
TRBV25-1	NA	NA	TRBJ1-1	CASRPSADRMNTEAFF	TGTGCCAGCAGGCCCAGTGCCGACAGAATGAACACTGAAGCTTTCTTT
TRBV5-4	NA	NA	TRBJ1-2	CASSQEPVYGYTF	TGTGCCAGCAGCCAGGAGCCCGTCTATGGCTACACCTTC
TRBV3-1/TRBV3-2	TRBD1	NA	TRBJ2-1	CASSQVYETGAHNEQFF	TGTGCCAGCAGCCAAGTTTACGAGACAGGGGCCCACAATGAGCAGTTCTTC
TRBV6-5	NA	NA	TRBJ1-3	CASSYTYRLAGNTIYF	TGTGCCAGCAGTTACACGTACCGGCTAGCAGGAAACACCATATATTTT
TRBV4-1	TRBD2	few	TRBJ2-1	CASSPGLAGGPRFGQFF	TGCGCCAGCAGCCCTGGTCTAGCGGGGGGGCCCCGATTTGGGCAGTTCTTC
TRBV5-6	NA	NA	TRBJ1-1	CASSPFGPLNTEAFF	TGTGCCAGCAGCCCCTTCGGACCTCTAAACACTGAAGCTTTCTTT
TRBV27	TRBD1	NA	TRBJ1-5	CASSLDRGGGQPQHF	TGTGCCAGCAGTTTGGACAGGGGTGGTGGTCAGCCCCAGCATTTT
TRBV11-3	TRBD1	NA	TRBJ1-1	CASSSGQLNTEAFF	TGTGCCAGCAGCTCGGGACAGTTGAACACTGAAGCTTTCTTT
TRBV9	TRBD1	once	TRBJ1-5	CASNVAWGQGDQPQHF	TGTGCCAGCAACGTAGCTTGGGGACAGGGGGATCAGCCCCAGCATTTT
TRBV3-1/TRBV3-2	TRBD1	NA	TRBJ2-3	CASSPRVRTGEGRSDTQYF	TGTGCCAGCAGCCCACGGGTCCGGACAGGGGAAGGGAGATCAGATACGCAGTATTTT
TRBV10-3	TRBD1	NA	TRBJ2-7	CAISLQGANEQYF	TGTGCCATCTCTTTACAGGGGGCTAACGAGCAGTACTTC
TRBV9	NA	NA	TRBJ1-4	CASSAHPGANEKLFF	TGTGCCAGCAGCGCGCACCCAGGGGCGAATGAAAAACTGTTTTTT
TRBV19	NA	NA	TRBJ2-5	CASSGSSQETQYF	TGTGCCAGTAGTGGGTCGTCACAAGAGACCCAGTACTTC
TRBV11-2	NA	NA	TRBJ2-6	CASSLENRRLSGANVLTF	TGTGCCAGCAGCTTAGAGAACAGGCGACTCTCTGGGGCCAACGTCCTGACTTTC
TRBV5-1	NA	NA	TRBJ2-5	CASSYTGILRETQYF	TGCGCCAGCAGCTATACAGGGATTCTACGGGAGACCCAGTACTTC
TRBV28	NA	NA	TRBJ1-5	CASSFVRPSNQPQHF	TGTGCCAGCAGTTTCGTCAGGCCTAGCAATCAGCCCCAGCATTTT
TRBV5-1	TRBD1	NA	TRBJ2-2	CASSSGQGLAGELFF	TGCGCCAGCAGCTCGGGACAGGGCTTGGCCGGGGAGCTGTTTTTT
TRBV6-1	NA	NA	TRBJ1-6	CASSEEGHSSAYNSPLHF	TGTGCCAGCAGTGAAGAGGGACACTCGTCGGCCTATAATTCACCCCTCCACTTT
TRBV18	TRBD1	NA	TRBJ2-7	CASSSGTGHYEQYF	TGTGCCAGCTCATCCGGGACAGGACACTACGAGCAGTACTTC
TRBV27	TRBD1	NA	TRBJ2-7	CASSITGTGKYEQYF	TGTGCCAGCAGCATTACAGGGACAGGGAAGTACGAGCAGTACTTC
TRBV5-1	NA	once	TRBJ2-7	CASSLFGFGYEQYF	TGCGCCAGCAGCTTGTTCGGGTTTGGGTACGAGCAGTACTTC
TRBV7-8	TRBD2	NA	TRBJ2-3	CASSLGLAGGFGTDTQYF	TGTGCCAGCAGCTTGGGACTAGCGGGGGGGTTTGGAACAGATACGCAGTATTTT
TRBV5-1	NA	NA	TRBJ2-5	CASSTYAQETQYF	TGCGCCAGCAGCACCTACGCCCAAGAGACCCAGTACTTC
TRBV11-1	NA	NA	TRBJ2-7	CASSLGPQAYEQYF	TGTGCCAGCAGCTTAGGACCACAAGCCTACGAGCAGTACTTC
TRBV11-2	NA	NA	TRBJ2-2	CASSLDQGYTGELFF	TGTGCCAGCAGCTTAGATCAGGGGTACACCGGGGAGCTGTTTTTT
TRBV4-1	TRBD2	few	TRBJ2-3	CASSQTSGPPTDTQYF	TGCGCCAGCAGCCAAACTAGCGGGCCTCCCACAGATACGCAGTATTTT
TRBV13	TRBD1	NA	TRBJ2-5	CASSLGTEETQYF	TGTGCCAGCAGCCTCGGGACAGAAGAGACCCAGTACTTC
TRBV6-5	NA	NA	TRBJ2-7	CATSFHSFYEQYF	TGTGCCACCTCCTTTCATTCGTTTTACGAGCAGTACTTC
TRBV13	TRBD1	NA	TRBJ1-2	CASSPTRDSYGYTF	TGTGCCAGCAGTCCTACCCGGGACAGCTATGGCTACACCTTC
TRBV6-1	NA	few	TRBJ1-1	CASSDNEAMGTEAFF	TGTGCCAGCAGTGATAACGAGGCAATGGGCACTGAAGCTTTCTTT
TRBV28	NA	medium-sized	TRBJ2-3	CASSSAQSYGAYTQYF	TGTGCCAGCAGCTCGGCCCAATCGTACGGGGCGTATACGCAGTATTTT
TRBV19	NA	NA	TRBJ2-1	CASSTNRGYNEQFF	TGTGCCAGTAGTACCAACCGGGGATACAATGAGCAGTTCTTC
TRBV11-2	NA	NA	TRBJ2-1	CASSSDGLLTNEQFF	TGTGCCAGCAGCTCGGACGGACTACTAACCAATGAGCAGTTCTTC
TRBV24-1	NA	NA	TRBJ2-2	CATSDAGGSNTGELFF	TGTGCCACCAGTGATGCCGGGGGTTCGAACACCGGGGAGCTGTTTTTT
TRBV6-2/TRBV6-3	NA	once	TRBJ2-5	CASSYRDSRKTQYF	TGTGCCAGCAGTTACCGAGACAGTAGGAAGACCCAGTACTTC